A single sample is the source of the 16 T cell receptor beta chains below, sequenced in a study of T cell clonotyping in hematopoietic cell transplantation. Data came from immunoSEQ multiplex PCR; TCRdb stores just in-frame clones and leaves some out. The profile covers roughly 13,000 clones, with more than 90% appearing a single time and 6% to 8.5% taken by the ten largest. The source was PBMCs, collected 100 days after allogeneic stem cell transplant. These receptors were taken from a female patient in her 50s who had an allogeneic stem cell transplant from an unrelated donor, so the T cells may come from the graft donor. Some clones in this sample may be carry-over from other donors' samples.

In regard to this clone: At one boundary the junction diverges from the germline segment, which might be a read error. This chain joins TRBV6-1 and TRBJ1-4; D might be TRBD1 (5 bases). The CDR3 consists of 14 residues. Germline CDR1 reads MNHNS; CDR2 reads SASEGT. CDR3 protein: CASRARGTTEKLFF. The DNA for the CDR3 is TGTGCCAGCAGGGCCCGGGGGACTACTGAAAAACTGTTTTTT.

Written as DNA, the CDR3 is TGTGCCAGCAGTTTATTCGGAGAGAACACTGAAGCTTTCTTT. This sequence encodes CASSLFGENTEAFF. The chain employs TRBV28 and TRBJ1-1; D not certain. V lost 1 base to trimming and J lost 1 base, with 7 bases between them. The CDR3 runs to 14 residues. The germline V gene encodes CDR1 MDHEN and CDR2 SYDVKM.

The chain has TRBV5-6 and TRBJ2-7, with 12 nucleotides matching TRBD1. V dropped 4 bases and J dropped 5; count of bases not matched to a gene: 7. CDR1 SGHDT and CDR2 YYEEEE come from the germline V gene. CDR3 length equals 15 residues. CDR3 protein: CASSGWDRGRHEQYF. The CDR3 region has the DNA TGTGCCAGCAGCGGGTGGGACAGGGGGCGCCACGAGCAGTACTTC.

The chain recombines TRBV25-1 with TRBJ2-7; TRBD1 agrees at 7 bases. This CDR3 region has 17 residues. Trimming cost V 0 bases and J 5 bases; bases outside gene matches: 13. Per germline, CDR1 MGHDK and CDR2 SYGVNS. CDR3 region: CASSEYADSTGSHEQYF. CDR3 nucleotide sequence: TGTGCCAGCAGTGAATACGCCGATTCGACAGGGTCCCACGAGCAGTACTTC.

The V call is TRBV9, the J call TRBJ1-5, with a weak D call TRBD1 (6 bases). The V end was cut by 0 bases, the J end by 7 bases, with 11 bases between. Per germline, CDR1 SGDLS and CDR2 YYNGEE. The CDR3 is 14 amino acids. CDR3 DNA: TGTGCCAGCAGCGTAGAAGGGGGGACGCAGCCCCAGCATTTT. Its translation: CASSVEGGTQPQHF.

The chain links TRBV5-1 to TRBJ2-7; 7 bases agree with TRBD1. CDR1 is SGHRS, CDR2 YFSETQ, per germline. The J segment lost 2 bases and the V segment lost 4 bases, leaving 6 bases of the junction unmatched. The CDR3 extends over 14 amino acids. In DNA, the CDR3 is TGCGCCAGCAGCCCAACCGGGACAGCCTACGAGCAGTACTTC. Protein sequence: CASSPTGTAYEQYF.

The V call is TRBV7-2, the J call TRBJ1-5, with D tentatively TRBD1 (6 bases). V lost 2 bases, J lost 7 bases, and 12 bases lay in between. This CDR3 region has 14 residues. Germline V lookup: CDR1 SGHTA, CDR2 FQGNSA. Here the CDR3 DNA reads TGTGCCAGCAGCTTACGACAGGAGTACCAGCCCCAGCATTTT. Its protein is CASSLRQEYQPQHF.

The chain combines TRBV6-1 with TRBJ1-3; tentatively, D is TRBD1 (5 bases). Germline V gene lookup returns CDR1 MNHNS and CDR2 SASEGT. Trimming removed 5 bases from V and 6 bases from J, with 8 bases in between. The CDR3 has 12 residues. This CDR3 is CASSFRENTIYF. The CDR3 bases are TGTGCCAGCAGTTTCAGGGAAAACACCATATATTTT.

This clone occurred a few times. The chain carries TRBV7-8 and TRBJ1-1, with no clear D. Germline V CDR1 and CDR2: SGHVS, FQNEAQ. This CDR3 comprises 16 residues. Trimming cost V 0 bases and J 1 base, with 12 bases left between them. The CDR3 coding sequence is TGTGCCAGCAGCTTAGCTTCGGGGATGGGGAACACTGAAGCTTTCTTT. Protein: CASSLASGMGNTEAFF.

This chain joins TRBV7-2 and TRBJ1-2; no reliable D call. The V end lost 3 bases, the J end lost 8 bases, and 10 bases lay between the germline ends. The CDR3 has 12 residues. Germline CDR1 SGHTA, CDR2 FQGNSA. DNA for the CDR3: TGTGCCAGCAGCTTTCAAGGAGTGGGCTACACCTTC. It encodes CASSFQGVGYTF.

This clone was seen a few times. The chain employs TRBV5-1 and TRBJ2-3; a possible D gene is TRBD1 (6 bases). The CDR3 runs to 11 residues. The V gene's germline CDR1 is SGHRS and CDR2 YFSETQ. V lost 8 bases to trimming and J lost 6 bases, with 10 bases between them. CDR3 DNA sequence: TGCGCCAGTACAGGGACGGATACGCAGTATTTT. Translation gives CASTGTDTQYF.

The chain is built from TRBV6-4 and TRBJ2-1; the D gene is possibly TRBD2 (5 bases). The germline gives CDR1 MRHNA, CDR2 SNTAGT. The CDR3 covers 15 residues. Trimming took off 1 base at V and 6 bases at J, with 13 bases between the two ends. The CDR3 region is CASSDYSGSRNEQFF. The CDR3 DNA sequence: TGTGCCAGCAGTGACTACAGCGGTTCTCGCAATGAGCAGTTCTTC.

This clone was picked up one time. The CDR3 sequence is CASSVSYGLGGELFF. CDR3 nucleotide sequence: TGTGCCAGCAGCGTATCGTACGGGTTGGGCGGGGAGCTGTTTTTT. This chain joins TRBV9 and TRBJ2-2; D is uncertain. The germline V gene encodes CDR1 SGDLS and CDR2 YYNGEE. V lost 1 base, J lost 7 bases, and 14 bases lay in between. The CDR3 loop spans 15 amino acids.

Worth noting for this clone: Compared with germline, one end of the junction differs, possibly owing to a read error. The gene calls are TRBV11-2 and TRBJ1-1, with D unclear. The CDR3 consists of 15 residues. Germline-derived CDR1 and CDR2 are SGHAT and FQNNGV. CDR3: CASSLDDMAGRAPFF. CDR3 coding DNA: TGTGCCAGCAGCTTAGACGATATGGCAGGTCGAGCACCCTTTTTT.

The chain combines TRBV6-5 with TRBJ1-4; D is uncertain. CDR3 length: 14 amino acids. Germline CDR1 MNHEY, CDR2 SVGAGI. Deletions cut 6 bases from V and 8 bases from J, with 16 bases between. The CDR3 region has the DNA TGTGCCAGCAGACCCAGAGGGCCGGGGGAAAAACTGTTTTTT. It translates to CASRPRGPGEKLFF.

V gene TRBV7-2 combines with J gene TRBJ2-7; D could derive from TRBD1 or TRBD2 (5 bases each). The CDR3 has 13 residues. The germline V gene has CDR1 SGHTA and CDR2 FQGNSA. The V end lost 5 bases, the J end lost 4 bases, and 12 bases lay between the germline ends. The CDR3 is CASSPVGAYEQYF. CDR3 in DNA: TGTGCCAGCAGCCCAGTCGGGGCGTACGAGCAGTACTTC.